This TCR beta chain was found in a study of cytomegalovirus exposure and HLA in healthy donors. In the study overall: Out of approximately 170 million T cells, an earlier analysis found over 100 million unique TCR beta sequences in total. Study observations and caveats: With later analysis, a missense DCLRE1C variant became linked to TCR beta V- and J-gene trimming.

J gave up 4 bases and V 1 base, and 4 bases lay outside the gene matches. The CDR3 is 14 residues long. Germline CDR1 is GTSNPN and CDR2 is SVGIG (reference sequence). Use of 60 Vbeta and 13 Jbeta primers characterized the PCR. Produced via immunoSEQ multiplex PCR; TCRdb's table is partial and in-frame only. The data show around 150,000 clones, approximately 70% seen once. To note about this clone: Its target is unknown.

The TCR was taken from a man between 40 and 49 years old in good health and CMV-seropositive. The V gene is TRBV30, the J gene TRBJ2-5; TRBD2 aligns across 9 bases. Sequences were obtained from PBMCs. CDR3 coding DNA: TGTGCCTGGAGTGAGCTAGCGGGGCTAGAGACCCAGTACTTC. This gives the protein CAWSELAGLETQYF. The variable domain in full, with the rest retrieved from reference TRBV30 and TRBJ2-5, is SQTIHQWPATLVQPVGSPLSLECTVEGTSNPNLYWYRQAAGRGLQLLFYSVGIGQISSEVPQNLSASRPQDRQFILSSKKLLLSDSGFYLCAWSELAGLETQYFGPGTRLLVL.